This entry lists 9 T cell receptor beta chains sequenced from one sample in a study of T cells in Graves' hyperthyroidism and ophthalmopathy. What was amplified from RNA transcripts were TCR beta CDR3 regions. HTBI primers were the set used in a first-round RT-PCR of the TCR CDR3. TCRdb redid the calling of the multiplex PCR reads with MiXCR, one entry per CDR3 protein. Among 380,000 or so distinct CDR3 sequences listed, about 13% were seen once. Sequenced: blood. The source is a man aged 25-45 years with Graves' hyperthyroidism that later progressed to Graves' ophthalmopathy.

This clonotype was recorded at least ten times. The chain uses TRBV6-1 and TRBJ1-5; D possibly corresponds to TRBD1 (6 bases). This CDR3 spans 15 amino acids. Trimming cost V 1 base and J 6 bases, with 13 bases left between them. Germline CDR1 reads MNHNS; CDR2 reads SASEGT. As DNA, the CDR3 is TGTGCCAGCAGTGAAGAGGACAGCCCGAGTCAGCCCCAGCATTTT. Translation gives CASSEEDSPSQPQHF.

The chain has TRBV7-9 and TRBJ2-7, with 9 nucleotides matching TRBD1. The CDR3 covers 15 residues. Germline V CDR1 and CDR2: SEHNR, FQNEAQ (reference sequence). V dropped 5 bases and J dropped 3; count of bases not matched to a gene: 8. The CDR3 nucleotides are TGTGCCAGCAGCCATGGACAGGGGTTATACTACGAGCAGTACTTC. This encodes CASSHGQGLYYEQYF. The complete variable domain, with remaining parts taken from reference TRBV7-9 and TRBJ2-7, reads DTGVSQNPRHKITKRGQNVTFRCDPISEHNRLYWYRQTLGQGPEFLTYFQNEAQLEKSRLLSDRFSAERPKGSFSTLEIQRTEQGDSAMYLCASSHGQGLYYEQYFGPGTRLTVT.

The rearrangement uses TRBV27 and TRBJ2-1, with 7 bases matching TRBD2. CDR3 size: 16 residues. Trimming cost V 0 bases and J 6 bases; bases outside gene matches: 8. Germline loops: CDR1 MNHEY, CDR2 SMNVEV (reference sequence). This chain's CDR3 is CASSLSAGGLSNEQFF. The CDR3 region has the DNA TGTGCCAGCAGTTTATCGGCCGGGGGACTAAGCAATGAGCAGTTCTTC.

This clonotype showed up just a few times. The V gene is TRBV7-9, the J gene TRBJ2-5; 12 nucleotides align to TRBD2. From germline, CDR1 is SEHNR and CDR2 FQNEAQ (reference sequence). V dropped 5 bases and J dropped 4; count of bases not matched to a gene: 8. The CDR3 covers 16 residues. The CDR3 protein is CASSRRASGGAETQYF. CDR3 in DNA: TGTGCCAGCAGCCGCCGGGCTAGCGGGGGGGCAGAGACCCAGTACTTC. The complete variable domain, with remaining parts taken from reference TRBV7-9 and TRBJ2-5, reads DTGVSQNPRHKITKRGQNVTFRCDPISEHNRLYWYRQTLGQGPEFLTYFQNEAQLEKSRLLSDRFSAERPKGSFSTLEIQRTEQGDSAMYLCASSRRASGGAETQYFGPGTRLLVL.

In its sample, this clonotype was seen many times. The chain carries TRBV12-3 or TRBV12-4 and TRBJ2-7; no firm D call. V shed 3 bases and J shed 3 bases, with 12 bases lying between them. The CDR3 runs to 14 residues. The CDR3 loop is CASSLSDSNYEQYF. In nucleotides, the CDR3 is TGTGCCAGCAGTTTGTCCGATTCTAACTACGAGCAGTACTTC.

V and J are TRBV7-9 and TRBJ1-2, with D possibly matching TRBD1 (5 bases). V lost 4 bases and J lost 3, with 9 bases in between. The CDR3 sequence is 13 residues long. From germline, CDR1 is SEHNR and CDR2 FQNEAQ (reference sequence). CDR3 bases: TGTGCCAGCAGCTCCGGGACTTACTATGGCTACACCTTC. Its translation: CASSSGTYYGYTF.

There are many counts of this clonotype. The chain uses TRBV7-8 and TRBJ1-1; D is possibly TRBD1 (6 bases). The V gene's germline CDR1 is SGHVS and CDR2 FQNEAQ. Trimming pared 5 bases from V and 3 bases from J, leaving 16 bases between. The CDR3 contains 15 residues. The CDR3 sequence: CASSPGQLGDTEAFF. The CDR3 DNA is TGTGCCAGCAGCCCTGGACAGCTTGGGGACACTGAAGCTTTCTTT.

This clonotype showed up many times. The chain has TRBV12-3 or TRBV12-4 and TRBJ1-4; D might be TRBD1 (5 bases). Trimming took 6 bases from V and 0 from J, leaving 8 bases between them. The CDR3 spans 14 residues. In DNA, the CDR3 is TGTGCCAGCAGCGAGACAGCAACTAATGAAAAACTGTTTTTT. Amino acid sequence: CASSETATNEKLFF.

This chain links TRBV5-1 with TRBJ1-6; D is possibly TRBD1 (5 bases). Trimming cost V 6 bases and J 7 bases, with 17 bases left between them. CDR1 is SGHRS, CDR2 YFSETQ, per germline. This CDR3 is 15 amino acids long. CDR3 DNA sequence: TGCGCCAGCACTCCCCGGGGCGAGGTAAATTCACCCCTCCACTTT. The encoded protein is CASTPRGEVNSPLHF.